A selection of T cell receptor beta chains follows, all from one sample in a study of identical twins. TCRdb re-called the 5' RACE reads through MiXCR, storing one row per CDR3 protein. Seen here are around 960,000 distinct CDR3 sequences, more than 9% observed once, and the top ten hold around 1.5%. The same sample was also used in a study of yellow fever vaccine responses in identical twins.

The sequencing input was PBMCs. Receptors originate from a woman under 30 in good health. The CDR3 runs from the conserved cysteine through the conserved F or W. The D gene is left open where the match is weak. Size values are once, few and many counts, or a class for expanded clones, and some rows have none.

j_call	clone_size	d_call	v_call	cdr3_nt	cdr3_aa
TRBJ2-1	-	-	TRBV6-2/TRBV6-3	TGTGCCAGCAGTTACCGGGCGGGTGCCTACAATGAGCAGTTCTTT	CASSYRAGAYNEQFF
TRBJ2-2	-	-	TRBV7-9	TGTGCCAGCAGCCGGCAACTAGAGCTGTTTTTT	CASSRQLELFF
TRBJ2-3	many	-	TRBV7-9	TGTGCCAGCAGGCCAAAGACAACAGATACGCAGTATTTT	CASRPKTTDTQYF
TRBJ2-3	few	-	TRBV11-1	TGTGCCAGCAGCTTGGGGGGCTCAAGGGACAAAAGCACAGATACGCAGTATTTT	CASSLGGSRDKSTDTQYF
TRBJ2-1	-	TRBD2	TRBV18	TGTGCCAGCTCACCACCGCCTAGCGGGAGGGCCAGAAATGAGCAGTTCTTC	CASSPPPSGRARNEQFF
TRBJ1-1	-	TRBD1	TRBV11-2	TGTGCCAGCAGCTTTACAGGGGTCTCGGGCACTGAAGCTTTCTTT	CASSFTGVSGTEAFF
TRBJ2-3	many	-	TRBV29-1	TGCAGCGTTGAGGTGACCCGCACAGATACGCAGTATTTT	CSVEVTRTDTQYF
TRBJ1-5	-	-	TRBV24-1	TGTGCCACCAGTGATTTGAGGGGTCAGCCCCAGCATTTT	CATSDLRGQPQHF
TRBJ2-3	many	TRBD2	TRBV6-5	TGTGCCAGCAGATTACTCCCCTTAGCGGGGCGCGGTGATACGCAGTATTTT	CASRLLPLAGRGDTQYF
TRBJ1-6	many	-	TRBV4-1	TGCGCCAGCAGCCAAGAACTAACGGGATATTCACCCCTCCACTTT	CASSQELTGYSPLHF
TRBJ2-3	-	-	TRBV2	TGTGCCAGCTTCCCGAGGGTAATCACAGATACGCAGTATTTT	CASFPRVITDTQYF
TRBJ1-1	-	-	TRBV28	TGTGCCAGCTATACGAGTCGAGGCACTGAAGCTTTCTTT	CASYTSRGTEAFF
TRBJ2-3	many	-	TRBV5-1	TGCGCCAGCAGCACGTCGGCAGGGGTAAACACAGATACGCAGTATTTT	CASSTSAGVNTDTQYF
TRBJ2-7	few	TRBD2	TRBV6-5	TGTGCCAGCAGTTCAGCGGGAGGGCGTTACGAGCAGTACTTC	CASSSAGGRYEQYF
TRBJ2-4	few	TRBD2	TRBV27	TGTGCCAGCAGTTTGGCTAGCGGGGGCAATCTAGCCAAAAACATTCAGTACTTC	CASSLASGGNLAKNIQYF
TRBJ2-3	-	TRBD2	TRBV7-6	TGTGCCAGCAGCGCCCGGAATAGACTAGCGGGGGTCACAGATACGCAGTATTTT	CASSARNRLAGVTDTQYF
TRBJ1-2	few	-	TRBV29-1	TGCAGCGTAGAAACAGAAAACTCCTATGGCTACACCTTC	CSVETENSYGYTF
TRBJ1-2	few	-	TRBV4-1	TGCGCCAGCAGCCAAGATAGGAGGGTATGGAATGGCTACACCTTC	CASSQDRRVWNGYTF
TRBJ2-2	-	-	TRBV15	TGTGCCACCAGCAGAGAAACGGGAGCGGTATACACCGGGGAGCTGTTTTTT	CATSRETGAVYTGELFF
TRBJ1-1	few	-	TRBV7-9	TGTGCCAGCAGCGCTTTTGAGAGGAACACTGAAGCTTTCTTT	CASSAFERNTEAFF
TRBJ2-5	-	-	TRBV14	TGTGCCAGCAGCCAAGAGAATTGGGTGCTACAAGAGACCCAGTACTTC	CASSQENWVLQETQYF
TRBJ2-1	-	TRBD2	TRBV5-6	TGTGCCAGCAGCTTACCGAGACTAGCGGGGGGCCGAAGAAATGAGCAGTTCTTC	CASSLPRLAGGRRNEQFF